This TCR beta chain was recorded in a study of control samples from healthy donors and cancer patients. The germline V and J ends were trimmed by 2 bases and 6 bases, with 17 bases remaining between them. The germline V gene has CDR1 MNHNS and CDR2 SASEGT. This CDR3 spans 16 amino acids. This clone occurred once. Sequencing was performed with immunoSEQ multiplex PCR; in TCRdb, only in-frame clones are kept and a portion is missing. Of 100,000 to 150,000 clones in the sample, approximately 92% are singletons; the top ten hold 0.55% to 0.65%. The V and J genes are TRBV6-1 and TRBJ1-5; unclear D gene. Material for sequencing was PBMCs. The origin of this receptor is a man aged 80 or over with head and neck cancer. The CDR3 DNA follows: TGTGCCAGCAGTGAATTTGCGGGGAAATTGGGTCAGCCCCAGCATTTT. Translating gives CASSEFAGKLGQPQHF.